This T cell receptor beta chain was sequenced for a study of Graves' ophthalmopathy and Graves' hyperthyroidism. Study observations and caveats: In blood appeared most of the expanded thyroid clonotypes whose frequency exceeded 0.001.

Germline V CDR1 and CDR2: MNHEY, SVGAGI. This CDR3 is 14 amino acids long. The V and J ends lost 6 bases and 5 bases respectively, with 16 bases between them. At least ten counts were recorded for this clonotype. What it binds is not known. Investigators amplified TCR beta CDR3 regions from RNA transcripts. Following a first-round RT-PCR that used HTBI primers, a second-round multiplex PCR was carried out. TCRdb fed the multiplex PCR reads into MiXCR, producing one record per CDR3 protein. The data hold about 500,000 distinct CDR3 sequences, with roughly 14% observed a single time. The diagnostic workup employed clinical symptoms, serum thyroxine, TRAb, thyroid ultrasound and orbital computed tomography.

The specimen sequenced was blood. The rearrangement joins TRBV6-5 to TRBJ2-5; D perhaps matches TRBD2 (7 bases). This receptor was identified in a woman aged 25 to 39 with Graves' ophthalmopathy. Written as DNA, the CDR3 is TGTGCCAGCAGACCTGCGGGGGCCCGGGAGACCCAGTACTTC. Its translation is CASRPAGARETQYF.